The following is a TCR beta chain sequence with its context. What it recognizes is unknown. The data were taken from a study of T cell responses to AZD1222 COVID-19 vaccine. Study results and limitations: Following two doses of AZD1222, Spike-specific TCR breadth and depth rose. The sample set comprised mostly white British donors with more females, and clonal diversity was possibly underestimated.

Generated by immunoSEQ multiplex PCR, the TCRdb table keeps only in-frame clones and is missing some. The data contain roughly 120,000 clones, 87% of them seen just once; the ten biggest clones take up roughly 1.3%. This receptor was identified in an adult in good health. The sequencing used peripheral blood, collected on day 0 of AZD1222 vaccination.

CDR3 residues: CATSRGTSGPETQYF. CDR3 coding DNA: TGTGCCACCAGCAGAGGTACCTCGGGCCCGGAGACCCAGTACTTC. The chain uses TRBV15 and TRBJ2-5; no definite D call. The ends were cut back, 1 base at V and 5 bases at J, with 14 bases in the middle. The CDR3 extends over 15 amino acids. Germline CDR1 is LNHNV and CDR2 is YYDKDF (reference sequence).